This TCR beta chain was retrieved from a study of spatial heterogeneity in lung cancer. For the study at large: Alpha-chain sequences were consistently detected in smaller numbers than beta-chain sequences. In the raw reads, each unique TCR and UMI combination was present more than ten times on average.

Time point: sample taken at primary tumor resection. The sequenced material consisted of unsorted whole RNA from tumor, nontumor lung or frozen PBMC. The donor population consisted of approximately 70 patients with untreated, early-stage non-small cell lung cancer. Individual TCR cDNA molecules each bore their own unique molecular identifier. In TCRdb, the 5' RACE reads were re-called with MiXCR into one record per CDR3 protein. Seen here are some 85,000 distinct CDR3 sequences, roughly a fifth observed once, and the top ten hold approximately 5.6%. Germline lookup yields CDR1 MNHNS and CDR2 SASEGT. The CDR3 covers 16 residues. The V gene lost 5 bases and the J gene lost 1 base, with 15 bases spanning the gap.

Sequenced here: PBMCs, sampled at surgery. V and J are TRBV6-1 and TRBJ2-4, with a possible D match to TRBD1 (5 bases). The source of this sequence is a male donor with early-stage non-small cell lung cancer. The CDR3 loop reads CASSNWGEIAKNIQYF. Here the CDR3 DNA reads TGTGCCAGCAGTAACTGGGGCGAGATCGCCAAAAACATTCAGTACTTC.